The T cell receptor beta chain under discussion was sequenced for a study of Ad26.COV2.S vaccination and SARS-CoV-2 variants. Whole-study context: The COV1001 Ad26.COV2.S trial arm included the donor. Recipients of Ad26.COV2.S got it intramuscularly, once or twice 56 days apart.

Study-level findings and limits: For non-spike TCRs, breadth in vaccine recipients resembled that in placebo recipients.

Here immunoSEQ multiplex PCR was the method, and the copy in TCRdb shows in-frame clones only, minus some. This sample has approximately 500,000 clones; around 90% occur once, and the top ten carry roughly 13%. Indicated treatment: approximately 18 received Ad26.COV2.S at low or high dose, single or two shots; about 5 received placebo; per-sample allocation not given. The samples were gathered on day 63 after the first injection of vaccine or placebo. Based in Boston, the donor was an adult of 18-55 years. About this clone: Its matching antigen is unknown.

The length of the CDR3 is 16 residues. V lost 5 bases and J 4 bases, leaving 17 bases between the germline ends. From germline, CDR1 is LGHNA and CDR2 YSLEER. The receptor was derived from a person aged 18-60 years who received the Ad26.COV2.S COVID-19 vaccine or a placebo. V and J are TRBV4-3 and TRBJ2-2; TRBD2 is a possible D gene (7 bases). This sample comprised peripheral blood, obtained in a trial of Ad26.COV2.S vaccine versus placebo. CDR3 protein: CASSSRGAVGTGELFF. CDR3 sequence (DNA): TGCGCCAGCAGCTCCCGGGGGGCCGTCGGCACCGGGGAGCTGTTTTTT.